These 4 T cell receptor beta chains were all obtained from the same sample, sequenced in a study of cytomegalovirus exposure and HLA in healthy donors (dated by TCRdb to the late 2010s). Library construction relied on the immunoSEQ multiplex PCR assay. For the multiplex PCR, a mixture combining 60 forward primers for TCR Vbeta segments and 13 reverse primers for TCR Jbeta segments was used. Entries here come from immuneACCESS through TCRdb and include only in-frame sequences with V and J called. Some clones fail to appear in such tables; in the studies checked, an unresolved V gene covers under half of the shortfall, and the cause of the remainder is unknown. The sample has about 130,000 clones on record, 60% to 80% of them singletons. The ten top clones hold under 5% of the sample. Sequenced: PBMCs. Source of these receptors: a man aged 30 to 45 in good health and CMV-seronegative.

The rearrangement joins TRBV10-1 to TRBJ1-2; TRBD1 agrees at 7 bases. The V segment lost 6 bases and the J segment 4 bases; nucleotides outside the gene matches: 5. Per germline, CDR1 WNHNN and CDR2 SYGVQD (reference sequence). This CDR3 contains 13 residues. The CDR3 region has the DNA TGCGCCAGCAGCCCTGGGACAGCCTATGGCTACACCTTC. Encoded protein: CASSPGTAYGYTF.

This clone was found a few times. The rearrangement uses TRBV5-1 and TRBJ1-1; D is perhaps TRBD1 (5 bases). The germline V gene encodes CDR1 SGHRS and CDR2 YFSETQ. The CDR3 loop spans 15 amino acids. The ends were cut back, 4 bases at V and 4 bases at J, with 17 bases in the middle. The CDR3 region is CASSPLTGGGTEAFF. CDR3 coding DNA: TGCGCCAGCAGCCCATTAACGGGGGGGGGCACTGAAGCTTTCTTT.

This chain joins TRBV10-3 and TRBJ2-1; TRBD2 matches 7 bases. The trim removed 8 bases at V and 4 bases at J, leaving 8 bases unmatched. The CDR3 runs to 14 residues. CDR1 ENHRY and CDR2 SYGVKD come from the germline V gene. The CDR3 sequence is CAIGRDYGYNEQFF. Written as DNA, the CDR3 is TGTGCCATCGGAAGGGACTACGGTTACAATGAGCAGTTCTTC.

The gene calls are TRBV5-6 and TRBJ2-1, with a weak D call TRBD2 (5 bases). This CDR3 has 12 amino acids. Germline lookup yields CDR1 SGHDT and CDR2 YYEEEE. The ends were cut back, 3 bases at V and 9 bases at J, with 10 bases in the middle. This CDR3 reads CASSSGLSEQFF. DNA of the CDR3: TGTGCCAGCAGCTCCGGACTGAGTGAGCAGTTCTTC.